This T cell receptor beta chain was recorded in a study of cytomegalovirus exposure and HLA in healthy donors. The study, taken as a whole, reports: Exclusion as indistinguishable affected some V segments, including TRBV6-2 and TRBV6-3.

CDR1 and CDR2 (germline): SGHTA, FQGNSA. This CDR3 is built from 12 residues. Trimming shortened V by 1 base and J by 8 bases, and 8 bases separated the two germline ends. Details on this clone: The antigen remains unidentified.

The PCR made use of 60 Vbeta and 13 Jbeta primers. Some clones are missing from TCRdb's copy, which holds only in-frame ones; the method was immunoSEQ multiplex PCR. The sample records about 130,000 clones, roughly 70% being singletons. Sequencing was performed on PBMCs. This sequence joins TRBV7-2 and TRBJ1-1, with a tentative D call TRBD1 (5 bases). The clonotype was recovered from a man aged 35-49 years in good health and CMV-seronegative. The CDR3 sequence is CASSLGWGEAFF. CDR3 coding DNA: TGTGCCAGCAGCTTAGGGTGGGGCGAAGCTTTCTTT. The variable domain in full, completed from reference TRBV7-2 and TRBJ1-1, reads GAGVSQSPSNKVTEKGKDVELRCDPISGHTALYWYRQSLGQGLEFLIYFQGNSAPDKSGLPSDRFSAERTGGSVSTLTIQRTQQEDSAVYLCASSLGWGEAFFGQGTRLTVV.